These 28 T cell receptor beta chains originate from one sample sequenced in a study of blood T cell repertoires in COVID-19. Produced via immunoSEQ multiplex PCR; TCRdb's table is partial and in-frame only. The top ten clones hold approximately 5.1% of a sample with some 230,000 clones, approximately 81% of them seen once. The sample was peripheral blood. The receptors originated from a woman between 55 and 75 years old who had recovered from COVID-19.

The chain employs TRBV10-3 and TRBJ1-3; unclear D gene. The CDR3 loop spans 16 amino acids. V lost 0 bases to trimming and J lost 0 bases, with 9 bases between them. CDR1 and CDR2 from the germline V gene are ENHRY and SYGVKD. CDR3 in DNA: TGTGCCATCAGTGAGTCCGGGCGGGACTCTGGAAACACCATATATTTT. Translation gives CAISESGRDSGNTIYF.

The genes are TRBV20-1 and TRBJ1-1; D gene unclear. Trimming stripped 3 bases from V and 6 bases from J, with 11 bases between. The germline V gene has CDR1 DFQATT and CDR2 SNEGSKA (reference sequence). This CDR3 comprises 12 residues. The CDR3, as DNA: TGCAGTGCTAGTGAGGGCGCCTCTGAAGCTTTCTTT. This sequence encodes CSASEGASEAFF.

The CDR3 DNA follows: TGTGCCAGCACAGGGCAGGGGGTGAACACCGGGGAGCTGTTTTTT. Amino acid sequence: CASTGQGVNTGELFF. The chain recombines TRBV9 with TRBJ2-2, with TRBD1 matching over 7 bases. V lost 6 bases to trimming and J lost 1 base; unmatched junction nucleotides: 6. The CDR3 totals 15 residues. In germline, CDR1 is SGDLS, CDR2 YYNGEE.

V usage is TRBV10-3 and J usage is TRBJ2-5, with 11 bases lining up with TRBD1. V lost 0 bases to trimming and J lost 1 base; unmatched junction nucleotides: 7. CDR1 and CDR2 (germline): ENHRY, SYGVKD. The length of the CDR3 is 18 residues. CDR3 in amino acids: CAISESAGTGGSQETQYF. The CDR3 DNA reads as TGTGCCATCAGTGAGTCGGCGGGGACAGGGGGATCCCAAGAGACCCAGTACTTC.

This sequence joins TRBV4-3 and TRBJ1-2, with D unresolved. CDR3 size: 14 residues. Trimming pared 0 bases from V and 7 bases from J, leaving 12 bases between. Germline CDR1 and CDR2: LGHNA and YSLEER. In DNA form, the CDR3 reads TGCGCCAGCAGCCAAGATAGGGAGATGGGTGGCTACACCTTC. Residues: CASSQDREMGGYTF.

This clone was observed a single time. CDR3 residues: CASSYRGSGAFQPQHF. CDR3 coding DNA: TGTGCCAGCAGTTATAGGGGGAGTGGGGCCTTTCAGCCCCAGCATTTT. The rearrangement joins TRBV28 to TRBJ1-5; weak D call: TRBD1 (6 bases). V lost 4 bases and J lost 6, with 19 bases in between. The CDR3 extends over 16 amino acids. Looked up from germline, CDR1 is MDHEN and CDR2 is SYDVKM.

The chain employs TRBV19 and TRBJ2-7, with D perhaps TRBD2 (5 bases). In germline, CDR1 is LNHDA, CDR2 SQIVND (reference sequence). The CDR3 is made up of 13 amino acids. Trimming removed 5 bases from V and 5 bases from J, with 13 bases in between. CDR3 amino acids: CASSGGYLDEQYF. CDR3 DNA sequence: TGTGCCAGTAGTGGCGGGTATTTGGACGAGCAGTACTTC.

This sequence joins TRBV6-1 and TRBJ2-7, with D hard to call. The V gene lost 2 bases and the J gene lost 6 bases, with 11 bases spanning the gap. This CDR3 region has 13 residues. Germline lookup yields CDR1 MNHNS and CDR2 SASEGT. The CDR3 nucleotides read TGTGCCAGCAGTGAAAAGCGCTGGATCGAGCAGTACTTC. Protein product: CASSEKRWIEQYF.

The chain links TRBV6-5 to TRBJ2-5; 10 bases fit TRBD2. Trimming removed 2 bases from V and 5 bases from J; junction bases left unmatched: 8. The CDR3 is 16 residues long. CDR1 and CDR2 (germline): MNHEY, SVGAGI. In DNA form, the CDR3 reads TGTGCCAGCAGTTACATGAGCGGGGGGGCCTGGGAGACCCAGTACTTC. Translating gives CASSYMSGGAWETQYF.

This chain joins TRBV6-5 and TRBJ1-2, with TRBD1 as a possible D gene (5 bases). The CDR3 covers 14 residues. Germline V gene lookup returns CDR1 MNHEY and CDR2 SVGAGI. The germline V and J ends were trimmed by 0 bases and 5 bases, with 10 bases remaining between them. The CDR3 is CASSYSKQVYGYTF. CDR3 nucleotide sequence: TGTGCCAGCAGTTACTCGAAACAGGTTTATGGCTACACCTTC.

The table lists this clone with a few counts. This chain links TRBV7-9 with TRBJ1-6; a possible D gene is TRBD1 (5 bases). With 5 bases removed from V and 6 bases from J, the gap between germline ends came to 17 bases. The CDR3 runs to 16 residues. CDR1 and CDR2 (germline): SEHNR, FQNEAQ (reference sequence). The CDR3 bases are TGTGCCAGCAGCAATGTGACAGAGTGGAGTAATTCACCCCTCCACTTT. This codes for CASSNVTEWSNSPLHF.

This chain connects TRBV19 to TRBJ2-1, with 7 bases lining up with TRBD2. The CDR3 covers 16 residues. Germline V gene data show CDR1 as LNHDA and CDR2 as SQIVND (reference sequence). J gave up 6 bases and V 1 base, and 9 bases lay outside the gene matches. This CDR3 is CASSIGRLAATNEQFF. CDR3 in DNA: TGTGCCAGTAGTATAGGGCGTCTAGCGGCGACCAATGAGCAGTTCTTC.

The chain recombines TRBV2 with TRBJ2-7, with 13 bases aligning to TRBD2. V lost 6 bases to trimming and J lost 6 bases; unmatched junction nucleotides: 8. The CDR3 length is 15 residues. CDR1 and CDR2 from the germline V gene are SNHLY and FYNNEI. CDR3 in amino acids: CASRTTSGGASEQYF. The CDR3 DNA follows: TGTGCCAGCAGGACAACTAGCGGGGGGGCGTCCGAGCAGTACTTC. The full variable domain, in which reference TRBV2 and TRBJ2-7 provide the parts outside the CDR3, is EPEVTQTPSHQVTQMGQEVILRCVPISNHLYFYWYRQILGQKVEFLVSFYNNEISEKSEIFDDQFSVERPDGSNFTLKIRSTKLEDSAMYFCASRTTSGGASEQYFGPGTRLTVT.

This chain uses TRBV6-6 with TRBJ2-3; D is ambiguous. V was trimmed by 10 bases and J by 2 bases, leaving 10 bases between them. The germline V gene encodes CDR1 MNHNY and CDR2 SVGAGI (reference sequence). The CDR3 runs to 12 residues. For the CDR3, the DNA is TGTGCCACCCGGGTAGTCACAGATACGCAGTATTTT. Its protein product is CATRVVTDTQYF.

This sequence joins TRBV12-3 or TRBV12-4 and TRBJ2-7, with a possible D match to TRBD2 (6 bases). The V and J ends lost 6 bases and 0 bases respectively, with 9 bases between them. CDR3 length equals 13 residues. The CDR3 loop is CASRRDFSYEQYF. CDR3 bases: TGTGCCAGCAGAAGGGACTTCTCCTACGAGCAGTACTTC.

The CDR3 region has the DNA TGTGCCAGCAGCGCCGGACTAGCGGGGGGGCCAGATACGCAGTATTTT. It codes for CASSAGLAGGPDTQYF. V gene TRBV7-9 combines with J gene TRBJ2-3; 15 bases map to TRBD2. This CDR3 has 16 amino acids. The V segment lost 5 bases and the J segment 4 bases; nucleotides outside the gene matches: 4. Per germline, CDR1 SEHNR and CDR2 FQNEAQ (reference sequence).

The chain uses TRBV4-1 and TRBJ2-6; D perhaps matches TRBD1 (6 bases). V was cut by 0 bases and J by 2 bases, with 8 bases left in between. The germline gives CDR1 MGHRA, CDR2 YSYEKL. The CDR3 loop spans 16 amino acids. The CDR3 bases are TGCGCCAGCAGCCAAGATAACAGGGCTGGGGCCAACGTCCTGACTTTC. Its translation: CASSQDNRAGANVLTF.

The chain uses TRBV6-6 and TRBJ2-7; the match to TRBD2 covers 8 bases. The germline CDR1 and CDR2 sequences are MNHNY and SVGAGI (reference sequence). The CDR3 is made up of 17 amino acids. V gave up 5 bases and J gave up 3 bases; unmatched junction bases: 15. CDR3: CASSPPTGGGPYYEQYF. The DNA of the CDR3 is TGTGCCAGCAGTCCCCCTACGGGCGGGGGGCCCTACTACGAGCAGTACTTC.

The chain has TRBV28 and TRBJ2-7, with D maybe TRBD1 (6 bases). This CDR3 spans 14 amino acids. Germline-derived CDR1 and CDR2 are MDHEN and SYDVKM. The V and J ends lost 5 bases and 6 bases respectively, with 17 bases between them. CDR3: CASSGRTEWREQYF. The CDR3 DNA reads TGTGCCAGCAGTGGACGGACAGAGTGGCGCGAGCAGTACTTC. The whole variable domain, filled in from reference TRBV28 and TRBJ2-7, reads DVKVTQSSRYLVKRTGEKVFLECVQDMDHENMFWYRQDPGLGLRLIYFSYDVKMKEKGDIPEGYSVSREKKERFSLILESASTNQTSMYLCASSGRTEWREQYFGPGTRLTVT.

The chain is built from TRBV30 and TRBJ2-3, with TRBD2 identical over 8 bases. Trimming cost V 5 bases and J 6 bases; bases outside gene matches: 7. The CDR3 has 13 residues. Per the germline V gene, CDR1 is GTSNPN and CDR2 is SVGIG (reference sequence). CDR3 DNA sequence: TGTGCCTGGGGAGCGGGGGTGGCGGATACGCAGTATTTT. It codes for CAWGAGVADTQYF.

J is TRBJ1-3 and V is TRBV15, with 7 positions matching TRBD1. Trimming removed 3 bases from V and 1 base from J; junction bases left unmatched: 6. Germline values: CDR1 LNHNV, CDR2 YYDKDF (reference sequence). The CDR3 has 16 residues. DNA of the CDR3: TGTGCCACCAGCAGGGCTCAGACAGGGTCTGGAAACACCATATATTTT. The encoded protein is CATSRAQTGSGNTIYF.

This clone showed up just once. The chain carries TRBV24-1 and TRBJ1-5; D may be TRBD1 (5 bases). Looked up from germline, CDR1 is KGHDR and CDR2 is SFDVKD. The CDR3 has 14 amino acids. Trimming pared 2 bases from V and 3 bases from J, leaving 7 bases between. This chain's CDR3 is CATSDWTTNQPQHF. In nucleotides, the CDR3 is TGTGCCACCAGTGATTGGACAACCAATCAGCCCCAGCATTTT.

CDR3 residues: CASSPFEVSGEQYF. The CDR3 region has the DNA TGTGCCAGCAGCCCATTCGAAGTTTCAGGGGAGCAGTACTTC. The chain recombines TRBV3-1 (or the pseudogene TRBV3-2) with TRBJ2-7; D perhaps matches TRBD1 (5 bases). This CDR3 comprises 14 residues. Trimming left V 4 bases short and J 7 bases short, with 17 bases between. Germline V gene sequence: CDR1 LGHDT, CDR2 YNNKEL (reference sequence).

This clone was seen a single time. The genes are TRBV29-1 and TRBJ2-3; a possible D gene is TRBD2 (6 bases). V dropped 8 bases and J dropped 4 bases, with 19 bases sitting between them. Looked up from germline, CDR1 is SQVTM and CDR2 is ANQGSEA. There are 14 residues in the CDR3. In DNA, the CDR3 is TGCAGCTTCTTTGGGGCCTGGGGGGCAGATACGCAGTATTTT. Translated, it gives CSFFGAWGADTQYF.

The chain employs TRBV5-1 and TRBJ2-7, with 14 bases fitting TRBD2. Per germline, CDR1 SGHRS and CDR2 YFSETQ. The CDR3 covers 19 residues. The trim removed 0 bases at V and 0 bases at J, leaving 8 bases unmatched. CDR3 bases: TGCGCCAGCAGCTTGGGGACTAGCGGGGGGTTTACTCACTCCTACGAGCAGTACTTC. This gives the protein CASSLGTSGGFTHSYEQYF.

This clone was recorded a few times. The V and J genes are TRBV11-2 and TRBJ2-2; tentatively, D is TRBD2 (6 bases). With 3 bases removed from V and 5 bases from J, the gap between germline ends came to 19 bases. The length of the CDR3 is 17 residues. Germline CDR1 and CDR2: SGHAT and FQNNGV. CDR3 bases: TGTGCCAGCAGCTTGAGGCGGGGACCGGCGAGGACCGGGGAGCTGTTTTTT. Amino acids: CASSLRRGPARTGELFF.

This chain connects TRBV19 to TRBJ1-5, with a possible D match to TRBD1 (5 bases). Germline assignment: CDR1 LNHDA and CDR2 SQIVND (reference sequence). With 3 bases removed from V and 2 bases from J, the gap between germline ends came to 8 bases. The CDR3 loop spans 14 amino acids. The CDR3 coding sequence is TGTGCCAGTAGTATGGGGCTCGGCAATCAGCCCCAGCATTTT. Encoded protein: CASSMGLGNQPQHF.

This sequence joins TRBV24-1 and TRBJ2-1; 7 bases match TRBD2. Trimming removed 12 bases from V and 7 bases from J; junction bases left unmatched: 8. The CDR3 runs to 12 residues. Germline loops: CDR1 KGHDR, CDR2 SFDVKD. This CDR3 is CAAGTNFNEQFF. The CDR3 DNA follows: TGTGCCGCCGGGACTAATTTTAATGAGCAGTTCTTC.